The sequence of this T cell receptor beta chain was determined in a study of vaccination effects on CD4 cells after COVID-19. Peptide-pool stimulation followed by sequencing identified expanded antigen-specific CD4+ clonotypes in the ViraFEST assay. Scientists isolated CD4+ T cells after an approximately ten-day culture period ended. Vaccine recipients had no previous SARS-CoV-2 infection; their nucleocapsid antibodies were negative. Study-level points and caveats: By a late point after vaccination, infection- and vaccine-induced clones had shrunk markedly through clonal contraction.

The CDR3 covers 14 residues. Germline assignment: CDR1 SGHDT and CDR2 YYEEEE. V dropped 4 bases and J dropped 3 bases, with 13 bases sitting between them. Some clones are missing from TCRdb's copy, which holds only in-frame ones; the method was immunoSEQ multiplex PCR. The repertoire has about 65,000 clones, around 76% of them found once; the top ten carry around 2.7%. Concerning this clone: The target antigen is unknown.

The receptor was isolated from a human donor who received a COVID-19 vaccine. The starting material was CD4+ T cells from PBMCs cultured with HCoV-NL63 spike peptides, obtained before COVID-19 vaccination. V and J are TRBV5-6 and TRBJ1-2, with D possibly matching TRBD1 (6 bases). The CDR3 here is CASSPGGGYYGYTF. CDR3 DNA: TGTGCCAGCAGCCCGGGGGGCGGCTACTATGGCTACACCTTC.